Below are 22 T cell receptor beta chains sequenced from a single sample in a study of blood T cells in healthy people across ages. A second PCR of 7 to 11 cycles used a sample-barcoded 5' primer and a J-beta primer mix. TCRdb recomputed calls from the 5' RACE reads with MiXCR, one row per CDR3 protein. The sample includes 800,000 to 950,000 distinct CDR3 sequences, 29% seen only once; the top ten take 10% to 13%. This sample also appeared in a second study, on T cells of mothers and their children.

The source material was blood. Receptor source: a middle-aged woman in good health.

The chain is built from TRBV18 and TRBJ1-2; TRBD1 agrees at 9 bases. CDR1 is KGHSH and CDR2 is LQKENI in the germline V gene. This CDR3 has 14 amino acids. The trim removed 4 bases at V and 5 bases at J, leaving 5 bases unmatched. The CDR3 region has the DNA TGTGCCAGCTCACGACAGGGGGGCCCTTATGGCTACACCTTC. Translation gives CASSRQGGPYGYTF.

This clonotype was picked up a small number of times. This sequence joins TRBV7-6 and TRBJ2-5, with D possibly being TRBD1 or TRBD2 (6 bases each). The CDR3 has 12 residues. In germline, CDR1 is SGHVS, CDR2 FNYEAQ. Deletions cut 7 bases from V and 11 bases from J, with 17 bases between. The CDR3 region is CASTRGGNEQYF. The CDR3 region has the DNA TGTGCCAGCACAAGAGGGGGGAATGAGCAGTACTTC. Supplemented by reference TRBV7-6 and TRBJ2-5, the full variable domain reads GAGVSQSPRYKVTKRGQDVALRCDPISGHVSLYWYRQALGQGPEFLTYFNYEAQQDKSGLPNDRFSAERPEGSISTLTIQRTEQRDSAMYRCASTRGGNEQYFGPGTRLLVL.

This clonotype was detected many times. This chain joins TRBV11-2 and TRBJ2-7; 9 bases are a match to TRBD1. This CDR3 is 14 amino acids long. Per germline, CDR1 SGHAT and CDR2 FQNNGV. The V segment lost 4 bases and the J segment 4 bases; nucleotides outside the gene matches: 5. The CDR3 DNA is TGTGCCAGCAGCTCACGGACAGGGGTATACGAGCAGTACTTC. Its protein is CASSSRTGVYEQYF.

This clonotype was counted a few times. The CDR3 protein is CASSLDVHEQFF. The DNA of the CDR3 is TGTGCCAGCAGCTTAGACGTCCATGAGCAGTTCTTC. The chain uses TRBV7-9 and TRBJ2-1, with D unclear. The CDR3 contains 12 residues. The germline V gene has CDR1 SEHNR and CDR2 FQNEAQ (reference sequence). The V and J ends lost 1 base and 8 bases respectively, with 6 bases between them.

The rearrangement links TRBV27 to TRBJ2-4; 12 bases fit TRBD1. The CDR3 contains 15 residues. Germline CDR1 reads MNHEY; CDR2 reads SMNVEV (reference sequence). J was trimmed by 9 bases and V by 6 bases; bases with no gene match: 9. The CDR3 is CASRSRGQGASIQYF. The CDR3 nucleotides are TGTGCCAGCAGGTCGAGGGGACAGGGGGCGAGCATTCAGTACTTC.

This clonotype has at least ten counts. The chain joins TRBV2 to TRBJ2-6; D may be TRBD2 (5 bases). Trimming cost V 3 bases and J 0 bases, with 6 bases left between them. Per the germline V gene, CDR1 is SNHLY and CDR2 is FYNNEI. The CDR3 extends over 15 amino acids. The CDR3 DNA sequence: TGTGCCAGCAGTGATGGGAGCTCTGGGGCCAACGTCCTGACTTTC. This encodes CASSDGSSGANVLTF.

This chain connects TRBV29-1 to TRBJ2-2, with 9 bases matching TRBD1. V was pared by 0 bases and J by 2 bases, with 4 bases of the junction left unmatched. The CDR3 is 16 residues long. The germline V gene encodes CDR1 SQVTM and CDR2 ANQGSEA. CDR3 coding DNA: TGCAGCGTTGAAGATTTGGGACAGGGAAACACCGGGGAGCTGTTTTTT. Its translation is CSVEDLGQGNTGELFF.

The rearrangement joins TRBV6-5 to TRBJ2-7; tentatively, D is TRBD1 or TRBD2 (7 bases each). The CDR3 loop spans 16 amino acids. The V and J ends lost 6 bases and 0 bases respectively, with 18 bases between them. Per the germline V gene, CDR1 is MNHEY and CDR2 is SVGAGI. CDR3 sequence: CASRKIGGGSSYEQYF. CDR3 bases: TGTGCCAGCAGAAAAATAGGGGGCGGGAGCTCCTACGAGCAGTACTTC.

The J gene is TRBJ1-1, the V gene TRBV7-8; TRBD1 might be the D (5 bases). Germline V gives CDR1 SGHVS, CDR2 FQNEAQ. V was pared by 1 base and J by 10 bases, with 16 bases between. This CDR3 is 14 amino acids long. Here the CDR3 reads CASSLEYQGEGAFF. Written as DNA, the CDR3 is TGTGCCAGCAGCTTAGAGTACCAGGGTGAGGGAGCTTTCTTT.

This clonotype has a single count. The genes are TRBV7-2 and TRBJ1-5, with D perhaps matching TRBD1 (5 bases). Germline-derived CDR1 and CDR2 are SGHTA and FQGNSA. The CDR3 is made up of 14 amino acids. The V gene lost 3 bases and the J gene lost 3 bases, with 9 bases spanning the gap. In DNA, the CDR3 is TGTACCAGCAGCTTCAGGGTTAACAATCAGCCCCAGCATTTT. It codes for CTSSFRVNNQPQHF.

A word on this clonotype: Being one base from a much bigger clone, this may be a read error. This chain uses TRBV25-1 with TRBJ2-1; D perhaps matches TRBD2 (5 bases). Germline V CDR1 and CDR2: MGHDK, SYGVNS. The CDR3 consists of 11 residues. Trimming took 7 bases from V and 10 from J, leaving 11 bases between them. The CDR3 DNA reads TGTGCCAGCAATGAGACGGGGGAGCAGTTCTTC. The encoded protein is CASNETGEQFF.

This clonotype was counted a few times. This chain connects TRBV11-2 to TRBJ2-5; 10 bases line up with TRBD2. Germline V CDR1 and CDR2: SGHAT, FQNNGV. This CDR3 has 16 amino acids. After removal of 2 bases from V and 4 bases from J, the junction contained 7 bases not matched to a gene. The CDR3 region is CASSLYPQREGETQYF. The CDR3 nucleotides are TGTGCCAGCAGCTTATACCCCCAGCGGGAGGGAGAGACCCAGTACTTC.

V usage is TRBV20-1 and J usage is TRBJ2-3; TRBD2 might be the D (5 bases). CDR1 and CDR2 from the germline V gene are DFQATT and SNEGSKA (reference sequence). Trimming took off 4 bases at V and 4 bases at J, with 12 bases between the two ends. The CDR3 sequence is 13 residues long. Here the CDR3 reads CSAISTIADTQYF. The CDR3 nucleotides read TGCAGTGCTATCTCGACTATTGCAGATACGCAGTATTTT.

In the case of this clonotype: A read error is possible here, since a much larger clone lies one base away. This rearrangement joins TRBV29-1 to TRBJ1-2; 12 positions agree with TRBD1. This CDR3 comprises 15 residues. CDR1 SQVTM and CDR2 ANQGSEA come from the germline V gene. The CDR3 nucleotides are TGCAGCGTTGGGGACAGGGGGCAAGTGGACTATGACTACACCTTC. This translates into CSVGDRGQVDYDYTF.

This clonotype has just a few counts. The genes are TRBV6-1 and TRBJ2-7; 15 bases are a match to TRBD2. The end of the DNA is better explained by TRBJ2-5, so the J call may be wrong. This CDR3 region has 17 residues. CDR1 is MNHNS and CDR2 is SASEGT in the germline V gene. In nucleotides, the CDR3 is TGTGCCGCAGACCCTGGACTAGCGGGGGGGCGGGGAGAGACCCAGTACTTC. This translates into CAADPGLAGGRGETQYF.

This clonotype was counted at least ten times. The rearrangement joins TRBV7-2 to TRBJ2-3; possibly TRBD2 for D (7 bases). V lost 0 bases and J 1 base, leaving 26 bases between the germline ends. The CDR3 covers 21 residues. Germline V lookup: CDR1 SGHTA, CDR2 FQGNSA. CDR3 sequence: CASSLAGGFGGAYWGTDTQYF. CDR3 bases: TGTGCCAGCAGCTTAGCAGGGGGATTTGGGGGGGCCTATTGGGGCACAGATACGCAGTATTTT.

This clonotype was picked up many times. V gene TRBV29-1 combines with J gene TRBJ1-2; D gene uncertain. From germline, CDR1 is SQVTM and CDR2 ANQGSEA. V was pared by 5 bases and J by 2 bases, with 15 bases between. The CDR3 covers 14 residues. CDR3 in amino acids: CSVHVIGRNYGYTF. Here the CDR3 DNA reads TGCAGCGTTCATGTGATCGGCAGAAACTATGGCTACACCTTC.

This clonotype was counted many times. The chain carries TRBV7-9 and TRBJ1-2, with TRBD1 matching 11 bases. Germline assignment: CDR1 SEHNR and CDR2 FQNEAQ (reference sequence). This CDR3 has 14 residues. V lost 5 bases to trimming and J lost 8 bases; unmatched junction nucleotides: 7. The CDR3 DNA reads as TGTGCCAGCAGCCAATTGGACAGGGGGCTCGGCTACACCTTC. Translating it yields CASSQLDRGLGYTF.

V is TRBV7-2 and J is TRBJ2-3; 11 bases are a match to TRBD2. CDR1 and CDR2 from the germline V gene are SGHTA and FQGNSA. CDR3 length: 16 amino acids. J was trimmed by 5 bases and V by 3 bases; bases with no gene match: 7. The CDR3, as DNA: TGTGCCAGCAGCTTCGCTAGCGGGAGGCCGGGAGATACGCAGTATTTT. Protein: CASSFASGRPGDTQYF.

The chain combines TRBV30 with TRBJ1-2; D is ambiguous. Germline V gene lookup returns CDR1 GTSNPN and CDR2 SVGIG (reference sequence). Trimming left V 1 base short and J 5 bases short, with 8 bases between. This CDR3 has 12 amino acids. The CDR3 nucleotides are TGTGCCTGGAGTGCCCAGAGATATGGCTACACCTTC. Translation gives CAWSAQRYGYTF. Full variable domain (outside the CDR3, taken from reference TRBV30 and TRBJ1-2): SQTIHQWPATLVQPVGSPLSLECTVEGTSNPNLYWYRQAAGRGLQLLFYSVGIGQISSEVPQNLSASRPQDRQFILSSKKLLLSDSGFYLCAWSAQRYGYTFGSGTRLTVV.

Comments on this clonotype: This may arise from a read error, as a much more abundant clone is one base away. The CDR3 DNA is TGCGCCAGCGGCTTGGCCACTAGCGGGGGGAGATACGAGCAGTACTTC. It translates to CASGLATSGGRYEQYF. This chain links TRBV5-1 with TRBJ2-1; 12 nucleotides line up with TRBD2. The DNA end is a closer match to TRBJ2-7, so the J assignment may be wrong. Germline-derived CDR1 and CDR2 are SGHRS and YFSETQ. The CDR3 length is 16 residues.

As regards this clonotype: It may be a read error: a sequence one base away is much more abundant. V gene TRBV5-1 combines with J gene TRBJ1-1; D perhaps matches TRBD1 (5 bases). The CDR3 length is 15 residues. Germline loops: CDR1 SGHRS, CDR2 YFSETQ. The CDR3 loop is CASSLEGRRGTGAFF. The CDR3 DNA reads as TGCGCCAGCAGCTTGGAGGGACGGCGGGGCACTGGAGCTTTCTTT.